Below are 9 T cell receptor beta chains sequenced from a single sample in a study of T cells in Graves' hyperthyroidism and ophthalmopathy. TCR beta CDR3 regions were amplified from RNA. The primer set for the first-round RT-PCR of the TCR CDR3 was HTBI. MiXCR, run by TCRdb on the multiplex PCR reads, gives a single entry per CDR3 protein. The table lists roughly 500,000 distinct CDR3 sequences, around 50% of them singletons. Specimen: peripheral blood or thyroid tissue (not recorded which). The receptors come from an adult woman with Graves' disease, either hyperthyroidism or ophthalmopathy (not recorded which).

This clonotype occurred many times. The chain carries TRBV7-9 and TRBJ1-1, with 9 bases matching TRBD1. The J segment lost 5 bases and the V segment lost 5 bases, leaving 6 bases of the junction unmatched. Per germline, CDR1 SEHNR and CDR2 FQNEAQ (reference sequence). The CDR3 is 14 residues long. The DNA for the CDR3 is TGTGCCAGCAGCCCACAGGGGGCGCAAACTGAAGCTTTCTTT. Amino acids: CASSPQGAQTEAFF.

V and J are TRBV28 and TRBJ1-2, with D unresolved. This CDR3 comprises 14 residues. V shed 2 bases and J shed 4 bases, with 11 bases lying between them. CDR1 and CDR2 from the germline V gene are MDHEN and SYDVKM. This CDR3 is CASSLATPVYGYTF. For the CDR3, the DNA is TGTGCCAGCAGTTTAGCGACACCCGTCTATGGCTACACCTTC.

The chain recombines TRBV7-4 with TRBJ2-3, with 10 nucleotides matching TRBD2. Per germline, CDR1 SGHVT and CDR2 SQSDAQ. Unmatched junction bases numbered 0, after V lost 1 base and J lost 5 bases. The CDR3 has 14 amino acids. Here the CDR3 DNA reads TGTGCCAGCAGCTTAGGACTAGCGGGAGATACGCAGTATTTT. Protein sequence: CASSLGLAGDTQYF.

CDR3 loop: CASRVTGEETQYF. DNA of the CDR3: TGTGCCAGCAGGGTGACAGGGGAAGAGACCCAGTACTTC. The chain couples TRBV2 to TRBJ2-7; 8 nucleotides line up with TRBD1. The DNA end lines up better with TRBJ2-5; the J call may be wrong. The CDR3 length is 13 residues. Germline-derived CDR1 and CDR2 are SNHLY and FYNNEI.

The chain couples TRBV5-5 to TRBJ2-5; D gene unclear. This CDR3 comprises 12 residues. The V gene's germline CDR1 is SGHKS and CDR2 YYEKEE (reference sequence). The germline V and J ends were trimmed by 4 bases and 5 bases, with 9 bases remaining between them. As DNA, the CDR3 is TGTGCCAGCAGCCGAGTTAGGGAGACCCAGTACTTC. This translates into CASSRVRETQYF.

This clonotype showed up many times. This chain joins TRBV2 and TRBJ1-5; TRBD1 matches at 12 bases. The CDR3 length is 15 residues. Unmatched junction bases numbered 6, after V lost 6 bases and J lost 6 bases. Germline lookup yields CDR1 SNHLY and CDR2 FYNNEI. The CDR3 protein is CASSPGTGGGQPQHF. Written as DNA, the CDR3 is TGTGCCAGCAGCCCCGGGACAGGGGGCGGTCAGCCCCAGCATTTT.

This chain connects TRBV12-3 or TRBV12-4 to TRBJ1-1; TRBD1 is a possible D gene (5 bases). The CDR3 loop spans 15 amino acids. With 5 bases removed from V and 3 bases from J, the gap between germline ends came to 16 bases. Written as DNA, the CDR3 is TGTGCCAGCAGTCGGGATGGGGGTGAGTACACTGAAGCTTTCTTT. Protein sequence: CASSRDGGEYTEAFF.

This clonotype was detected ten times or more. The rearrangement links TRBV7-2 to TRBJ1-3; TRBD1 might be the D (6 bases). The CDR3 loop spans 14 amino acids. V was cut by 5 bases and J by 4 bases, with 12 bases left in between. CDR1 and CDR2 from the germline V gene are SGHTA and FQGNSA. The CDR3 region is CASSPSGAGNTIYF. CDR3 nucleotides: TGTGCCAGCAGCCCGTCAGGGGCAGGAAACACCATATATTTT. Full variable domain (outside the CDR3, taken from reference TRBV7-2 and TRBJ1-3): GAGVSQSPSNKVTEKGKDVELRCDPISGHTALYWYRQSLGQGLEFLIYFQGNSAPDKSGLPSDRFSAERTGGSVSTLTIQRTQQEDSAVYLCASSPSGAGNTIYFGEGSWLTVV.

The DNA for the CDR3 is TGCAGTGCCAGGCCCGTGGGTGGCTACACCTTC. Amino acids: CSARPVGGYTF. The chain uses TRBV20-1 and TRBJ1-2; D remains ambiguous. The CDR3 totals 11 residues. Germline V lookup: CDR1 DFQATT, CDR2 SNEGSKA (reference sequence). V was pared by 6 bases and J by 7 bases, with 12 bases between.